This is a list of T cell receptor beta chains from one sample in a study of regulatory T cells in long-lasting Graves disease. Each CDR3 protein is one row after TCRdb ran MiXCR on the multiplex PCR reads. The repertoire holds 400,000 to 500,000 distinct CDR3 sequences, with about 15% as singletons. The data also belong to a second study, concerning T cells in Graves' hyperthyroidism and ophthalmopathy.

This specimen was peripheral blood mononuclear cells (PBMCs), taken at new diagnosis, from a patient treated with antithyroid drugs. These receptors all come from a woman younger than 35 with Graves disease. CDR3s include the opening cysteine and the closing phenylalanine or tryptophan. The D gene is left open where the match is weak. Clone sizes are given selectively: once, few, many, or a class where the clone is expanded.

size: many
D: TRBD2
J: TRBJ2-7
V: TRBV20-1
DNA: TGCAGTGCTCCGGTAGCGGGGACCTACGAGCAGTACTTC
CDR3: CSAPVAGTYEQYF

size: few
D: TRBD2
J: TRBJ2-1
V: TRBV28
DNA: TGTGCCAGCAGTTCCCCCCCCGAGCTAGCGGTCCGTGAGCAGTTCTTC
CDR3: CASSSPPELAVREQFF

size: .
D: .
J: TRBJ1-1
V: TRBV2
DNA: TGTGCCAGCAGTGTTGCGGCCCCGAACACTGAAGCTTTCTTT
CDR3: CASSVAAPNTEAFF

size: many
D: .
J: TRBJ2-2
V: TRBV2
DNA: TGTGCCAGCCAGGGACTCCCCCCCGGGGAGCTGTTTTTT
CDR3: CASQGLPPGELFF

size: many
D: .
J: TRBJ2-1
V: TRBV7-9
DNA: TGTGCCAGCAGCCCCAGGGGCAACAATGAGCAGTTCTTC
CDR3: CASSPRGNNEQFF

size: few
D: .
J: TRBJ2-5
V: TRBV28
DNA: TGTGCCAGCAGTCCCTCTGTTGGAGTGGGAGTCCAAGAGACCCAGTACTTC
CDR3: CASSPSVGVGVQETQYF

size: many
D: .
J: TRBJ2-3
V: TRBV5-5
DNA: TGTGCCAGCAGCCCCCAGGGGATTAGTGCAGATACGCAGTATTTT
CDR3: CASSPQGISADTQYF

size: many
D: TRBD2
J: TRBJ2-1
V: TRBV11-1
DNA: TGTGCCAGCAGCAACTGGGAGGGCGATGAGCAGTTCTTC
CDR3: CASSNWEGDEQFF

size: .
D: TRBD2
J: TRBJ2-1
V: TRBV12-3/TRBV12-4
DNA: TGTGCCAGCAGTACTTTAGCGGGAGGGGTCCCCTTCTTC
CDR3: CASSTLAGGVPFF

size: .
D: .
J: TRBJ2-1
V: TRBV29-1
DNA: TGCAGCGTTGAAGACCACAATGAGCAGTTCTTC
CDR3: CSVEDHNEQFF

size: many
D: .
J: TRBJ2-1
V: TRBV27
DNA: TGTGCCAGCAGTTACCCCGGGACTTCCAACTACAATGAGCAGTTCTTC
CDR3: CASSYPGTSNYNEQFF

size: .
D: TRBD1
J: TRBJ2-1
V: TRBV4-1
DNA: TGCGCCAGCAGCCGAAGGGGACAGCTCAATGAGCAGTTCTTC
CDR3: CASSRRGQLNEQFF

size: many
D: TRBD2
J: TRBJ2-5
V: TRBV7-9
DNA: TGTGCCAGCATCGGATTAGCGGGAACGGAGACCCAGTACTTC
CDR3: CASIGLAGTETQYF

size: few
D: TRBD2
J: TRBJ2-7
V: TRBV30
DNA: TGTGCCTGGGAAGGACTAGCGGGAGGGTACGAGCAGTACTTC
CDR3: CAWEGLAGGYEQYF

size: few
D: .
J: TRBJ2-7
V: TRBV20-1
DNA: TGCAGTGCTAGGAAAGTCCCGGCAGGCCCATCCTACGAGCAGTACTTC
CDR3: CSARKVPAGPSYEQYF

size: few
D: TRBD2
J: TRBJ2-3
V: TRBV6-1
DNA: TGTGCCAGCAGTAGGGAGGGTACGCAGTATTTT
CDR3: CASSREGTQYF

size: .
D: TRBD2
J: TRBJ2-5
V: TRBV7-6
DNA: TGTGCCAGCAGCTTATTCCCTCTAGCGGGACTCCAAGAGACCCAGTACTTC
CDR3: CASSLFPLAGLQETQYF

size: .
D: TRBD1
J: TRBJ2-5
V: TRBV5-1
DNA: TGCGCCAGCAGCGACGGACAGGGCGGGGAGACCCAGTACTTC
CDR3: CASSDGQGGETQYF

size: few
D: .
J: TRBJ2-1
V: TRBV12-3/TRBV12-4
DNA: TGTGCCAGCAGGGAGCTAGGGGGTTTTCGGAATGAGCAGTTCTTC
CDR3: CASRELGGFRNEQFF

size: many
D: TRBD2
J: TRBJ2-4
V: TRBV12-3/TRBV12-4
DNA: TGTGCCAGCAGACTAGCGGGAGGGGCGGGGAACATTCAGTACTTC
CDR3: CASRLAGGAGNIQYF

size: .
D: .
J: TRBJ1-1
V: TRBV7-9
DNA: TGTGCCAGCAGCCCCCAACAGATTGGGAACACTGAAGCTTTCTTT
CDR3: CASSPQQIGNTEAFF

size: many
D: .
J: TRBJ2-7
V: TRBV12-3/TRBV12-4
DNA: TGTGCCAGCACCAGGGCAGGCGAAAGCTACGAGCAGTACTTC
CDR3: CASTRAGESYEQYF

size: many
D: .
J: TRBJ2-1
V: TRBV18
DNA: TGTGCCAGCTCCCTCGACAGAATGGGCAACAATGAGCAGTTCTTC
CDR3: CASSLDRMGNNEQFF

size: .
D: .
J: TRBJ2-2
V: TRBV9
DNA: TGTGCCAGCAGCGTAGTTGCGACCCCGAACACCGGGGAGCTGTTTTTT
CDR3: CASSVVATPNTGELFF

size: .
D: TRBD2
J: TRBJ2-5
V: TRBV30
DNA: TGTGCCTGGAGCCCCGGGGACTACAAGGAGACCCAGTACTTC
CDR3: CAWSPGDYKETQYF

size: few
D: TRBD2
J: TRBJ2-1
V: TRBV13
DNA: TGTGCCAGCAGCCCAAAGCCACTAGCGTTTACGGAGCAGTTCTTC
CDR3: CASSPKPLAFTEQFF

size: .
D: TRBD1
J: TRBJ1-5
V: TRBV19
DNA: TGTGCCAGTAGCATTCAATCGGGACAGGGGAATCAGCCCCAGCATTTT
CDR3: CASSIQSGQGNQPQHF

size: many
D: .
J: TRBJ1-2
V: TRBV11-2
DNA: TGTGCCAGCAGCCCCCTGGTAAGCGGGCATGGCTACACCTTC
CDR3: CASSPLVSGHGYTF

size: few
D: .
J: TRBJ2-7
V: TRBV24-1
DNA: TGTGCCACCAGTGATTCGTGGACAAGCGGGCAGTACTTC
CDR3: CATSDSWTSGQYF

size: many
D: .
J: TRBJ2-5
V: TRBV10-1
DNA: TGCGCCAGCAGGGCTAGTTGGCTGTACTTC
CDR3: CASRASWLYF

size: many
D: TRBD2
J: TRBJ2-1
V: TRBV7-9
DNA: TGTGCCAGCAGTGGCGACGGGATTAGCGGGAGGGAATACAATGAGCAGTTCTTC
CDR3: CASSGDGISGREYNEQFF

size: .
D: TRBD1
J: TRBJ1-5
V: TRBV4-2
DNA: TGTGCCAGCAGCCAACTGACCAGGGGGCGCGGTCAGCCCCAGCATTTT
CDR3: CASSQLTRGRGQPQHF

size: many
D: .
J: TRBJ2-7
V: TRBV20-1
DNA: TGCAGTGCTAGAGTCATCGGGTACGAGCAGTACTTC
CDR3: CSARVIGYEQYF

size: .
D: TRBD1
J: TRBJ1-4
V: TRBV3-1
DNA: TGTGGCAGCAGCCGACAGGGAGAAGAAAAACTGTTTTTT
CDR3: CGSSRQGEEKLFF

size: .
D: TRBD1
J: TRBJ2-6
V: TRBV2
DNA: TGTGCCAGACACAGGGGGCCTCTTACTGGGGCCAACGTCCTGACTTTC
CDR3: CARHRGPLTGANVLTF

size: few
D: .
J: TRBJ1-4
V: TRBV28
DNA: TGTGCCAGCAGCCCAGGGTCGCTTAATGAAAAACTGTTTTTT
CDR3: CASSPGSLNEKLFF

size: many
D: .
J: TRBJ2-1
V: TRBV12-3/TRBV12-4
DNA: TGTGCCAGCATAGGACAGGGAGGGGGTGAGCAGTTCTTC
CDR3: CASIGQGGGEQFF

size: .
D: TRBD2
J: TRBJ2-7
V: TRBV27
DNA: TGTGCCAGCAGTGGGTTTTCGTCTAGCGGGACCTACGAGCAGTACTTC
CDR3: CASSGFSSSGTYEQYF

size: many
D: TRBD2
J: TRBJ2-7
V: TRBV11-2
DNA: TGTGCCAGCAGCTTAGCACTAGCGGGAGGGCCTTATGCCGCTTACGAGCAGTACTTC
CDR3: CASSLALAGGPYAAYEQYF

size: many
D: .
J: TRBJ1-1
V: TRBV5-6
DNA: TGTGCCAGCAGCTCCCCGTTTTTGGAGATGAACACTGAAGCTTTCTTT
CDR3: CASSSPFLEMNTEAFF

size: .
D: .
J: TRBJ2-6
V: TRBV5-1
DNA: TGCGCCAGCAGCTTCGGGATCTCTGGGGCCAACGTCCTGACTTTC
CDR3: CASSFGISGANVLTF

size: few
D: TRBD1
J: TRBJ2-3
V: TRBV4-1
DNA: TGCGCCAGCAGCCAATATAGGACAGGGGGCAACAAAGATACGCAGTATTTT
CDR3: CASSQYRTGGNKDTQYF

size: many
D: .
J: TRBJ2-1
V: TRBV28
DNA: TGTGCCAGCGCTCTACGGGAGCAGTTCTTC
CDR3: CASALREQFF

size: many
D: .
J: TRBJ2-7
V: TRBV28
DNA: TGTGCCAGCAGTTTAGGCCTAGCGTCCTACGAGCAGTACTTC
CDR3: CASSLGLASYEQYF

size: few
D: .
J: TRBJ2-2
V: TRBV6-1
DNA: TGTGCCAGCAGGGAAGGTGGGGTCGGGGAGCTGTTTTTT
CDR3: CASREGGVGELFF

size: .
D: .
J: TRBJ1-4
V: TRBV13
DNA: TGTGCCAGCAGCTTAGGTACAGGGTTGGAAGATGAAAAACTGTTTTTT
CDR3: CASSLGTGLEDEKLFF

size: .
D: .
J: TRBJ2-7
V: TRBV10-3
DNA: TGTGCCATCCGTGTGGCCGGCTCCTACGAGCAGTACTTC
CDR3: CAIRVAGSYEQYF

size: many
D: TRBD1
J: TRBJ2-7
V: TRBV30
DNA: TGTGCCTGGAGCCCTCAAGGACAGGGGATCTCCTACGAGCAGTACTTC
CDR3: CAWSPQGQGISYEQYF

size: .
D: .
J: TRBJ2-1
V: TRBV7-2
DNA: TGTGCCAGCAGCTTAGACTTCGACTCACACAATGAGCAGCTCTTC
CDR3: CASSLDFDSHNEQLF

size: .
D: .
J: TRBJ2-2
V: TRBV29-1
DNA: TGCAGCGTTGTGGAGGGAGTCACCGGGGAGCTGTTTTTT
CDR3: CSVVEGVTGELFF

size: .
D: TRBD1
J: TRBJ2-7
V: TRBV12-3/TRBV12-4
DNA: TGTGCCAGCAGTTTACGGACAGGGTTCGAGCAGTACTTC
CDR3: CASSLRTGFEQYF